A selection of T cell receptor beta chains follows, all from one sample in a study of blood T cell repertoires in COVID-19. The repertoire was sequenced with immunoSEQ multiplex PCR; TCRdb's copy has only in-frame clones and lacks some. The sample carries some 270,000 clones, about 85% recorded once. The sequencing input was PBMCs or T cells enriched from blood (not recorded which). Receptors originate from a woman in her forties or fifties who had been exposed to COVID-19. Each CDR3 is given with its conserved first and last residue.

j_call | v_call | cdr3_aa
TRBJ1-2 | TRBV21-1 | CASSKDTGNYGYTF
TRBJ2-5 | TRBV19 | CASSPLSGGRETQYF
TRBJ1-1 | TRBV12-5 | CASGLAKTGTEAFF
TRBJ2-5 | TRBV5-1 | CASSLEWTLDYQETQYF
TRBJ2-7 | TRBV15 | CATSRELRDITYEQYF
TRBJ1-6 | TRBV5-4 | CASSLNRGTYNSPLHF
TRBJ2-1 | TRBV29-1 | CSVVERGYNEQFF
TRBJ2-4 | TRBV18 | CASSPDAAGIQYF
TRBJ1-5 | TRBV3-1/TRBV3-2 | CASTKRQPQHF
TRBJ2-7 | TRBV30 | CAWSPPGRGEQYF
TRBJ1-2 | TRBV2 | CASSERRGSYGYTF
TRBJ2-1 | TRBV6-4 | CASSDLPGDEQFF
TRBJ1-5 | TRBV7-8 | CASSSGTGEDQPQHF
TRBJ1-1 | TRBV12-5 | CASGWGRGTEAFF
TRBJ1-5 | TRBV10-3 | CATSGTGDQPQHF
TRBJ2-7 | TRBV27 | CASSSGTGLYEQYF
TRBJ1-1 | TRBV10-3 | CAINGGVNTEAFF
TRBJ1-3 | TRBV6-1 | CASSESSAGTGGGNTIYF
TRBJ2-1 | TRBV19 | CASSRRTGSQRWNEQFF
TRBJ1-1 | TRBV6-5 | CASRGYRRNTEAFF
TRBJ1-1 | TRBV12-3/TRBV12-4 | CASSLRVAFF
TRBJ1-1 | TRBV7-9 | CASSLGSGRGGTEAFF
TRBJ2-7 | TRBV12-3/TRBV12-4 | CASSLTGEAEQYF
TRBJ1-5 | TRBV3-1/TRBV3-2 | CASSQQYNQPQHF
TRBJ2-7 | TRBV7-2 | CASSPTAGVRYEQYF
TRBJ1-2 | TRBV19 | CASTPLTGGGYGYTF
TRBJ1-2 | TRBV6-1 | CASSDYPLLTLYGYTF
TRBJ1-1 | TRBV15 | CATSRDRTNTEAFF
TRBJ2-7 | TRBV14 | CASSPTRSSYEQYF
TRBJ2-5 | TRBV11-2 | CASSWGTGQETQYF
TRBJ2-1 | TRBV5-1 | CASSLRDWDRGEFF
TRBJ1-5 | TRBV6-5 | CASTLSGAYNQPQHF
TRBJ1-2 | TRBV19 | CASSMVPGQPPVYGYTF
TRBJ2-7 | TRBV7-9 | CASSATVAGGVSYEQYF
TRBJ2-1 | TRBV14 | CASSPLGGSNEQFF
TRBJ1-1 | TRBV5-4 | CASSLVAGANTEAFF
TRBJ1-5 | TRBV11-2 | CASSPGLNQPQHF
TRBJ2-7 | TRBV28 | CASRTTSAPSSYEQYF
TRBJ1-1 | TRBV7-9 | CASSLRRGGNTEAFF
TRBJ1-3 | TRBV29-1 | CSAGTGTGNTIYF
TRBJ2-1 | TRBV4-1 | CASSQDRGFSYNEQFF
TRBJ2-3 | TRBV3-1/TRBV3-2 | CASSRSSGSTDTQYF
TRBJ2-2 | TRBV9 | CASSGSAGELFF
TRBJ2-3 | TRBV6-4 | CASSDTGTDTQYF
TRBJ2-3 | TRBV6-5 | CASSSTSGTTDTQYF
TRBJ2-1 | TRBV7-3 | CASSSAGSSGDYQFF
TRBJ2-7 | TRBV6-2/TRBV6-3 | CASSYSTSGPYEQYF